The table lists the clone carrying this T cell receptor (beta chain) with a few counts. What it binds is unknown. The record originates from a study of T cells in Graves' hyperthyroidism and ophthalmopathy. Regarding the study as a whole: Researchers found most expanded thyroid clonotypes above 0.001 in blood as well. Ophthalmopathy onset followed model prediction by a median roughly 6 months.

Every diagnosis used clinical symptoms, serum thyroxine and TRAb, thyroid ultrasound and orbital computed tomography. The CDR3 regions of TCR beta were amplified from RNA transcripts. Researchers ran a first-round RT-PCR on the TCR CDR3 using the HTBI primer set. TCRdb analysed the multiplex PCR reads with MiXCR anew, one entry per CDR3 protein. The sample carries 600,000 to 750,000 distinct CDR3 sequences, about 18% recorded once. Sequenced input: blood. This clonotype was sampled from a man aged 50-59 years with Graves' hyperthyroidism.

CDR3 in amino acids: CASSQGLAGVQETQYF. DNA for the CDR3: TGTGCCAGCAGCCAGGGACTAGCGGGCGTTCAAGAGACCCAGTACTTC. V and J are TRBV3-1 and TRBJ2-5; the match to TRBD2 covers 12 bases. V lost 3 bases, J lost 2 bases, and 4 bases stayed unmatched. Germline CDR1 LGHDT, CDR2 YNNKEL (reference sequence). The CDR3 has 16 residues.